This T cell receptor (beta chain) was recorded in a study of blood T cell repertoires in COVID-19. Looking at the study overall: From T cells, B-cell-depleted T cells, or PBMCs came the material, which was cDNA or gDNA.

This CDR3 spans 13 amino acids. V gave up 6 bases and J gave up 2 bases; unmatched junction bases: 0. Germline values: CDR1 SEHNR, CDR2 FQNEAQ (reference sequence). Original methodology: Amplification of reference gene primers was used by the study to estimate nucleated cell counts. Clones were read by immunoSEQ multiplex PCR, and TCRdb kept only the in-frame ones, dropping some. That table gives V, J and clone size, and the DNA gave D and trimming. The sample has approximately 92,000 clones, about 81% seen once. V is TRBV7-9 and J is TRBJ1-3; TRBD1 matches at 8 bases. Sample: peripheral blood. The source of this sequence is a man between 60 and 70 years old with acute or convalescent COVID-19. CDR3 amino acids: CASRQGAGNTIYF. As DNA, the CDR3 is TGTGCCAGCAGACAGGGGGCTGGAAACACCATATATTTT.